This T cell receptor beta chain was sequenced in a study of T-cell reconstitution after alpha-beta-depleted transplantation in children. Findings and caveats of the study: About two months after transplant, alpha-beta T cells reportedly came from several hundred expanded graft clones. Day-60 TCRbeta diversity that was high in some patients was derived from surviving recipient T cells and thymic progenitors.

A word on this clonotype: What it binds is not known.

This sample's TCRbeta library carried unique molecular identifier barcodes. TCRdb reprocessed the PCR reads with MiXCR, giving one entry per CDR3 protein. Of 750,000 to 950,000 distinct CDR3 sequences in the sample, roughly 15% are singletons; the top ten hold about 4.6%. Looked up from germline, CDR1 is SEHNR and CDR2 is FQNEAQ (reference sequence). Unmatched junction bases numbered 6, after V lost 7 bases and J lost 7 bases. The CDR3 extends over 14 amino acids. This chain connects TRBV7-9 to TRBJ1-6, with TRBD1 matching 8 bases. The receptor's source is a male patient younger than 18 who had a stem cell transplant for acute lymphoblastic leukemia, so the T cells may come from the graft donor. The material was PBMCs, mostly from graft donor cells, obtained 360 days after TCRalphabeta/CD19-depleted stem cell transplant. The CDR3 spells CASTWTGSNSPLHF. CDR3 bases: TGTGCCAGCACCTGGACAGGGAGCAATTCACCCCTCCACTTT.